This TCR beta chain was documented in a study of CD8 T cells in Susac syndrome (dated by TCRdb to between 2018 and 2021). Turning to the overall study: The study used repertoire sequencing to test whether antigen drove CD8+ T cell activation and differentiation in Susac syndrome. The investigation overall reported the following: The number of individuals in the TCR sequencing and HLA analysis was acknowledged as relatively small.

High-throughput TCR beta sequencing profiled peripheral blood CD8+ and CD4+ T cells from healthy donors, Susac syndrome patients and multiple sclerosis patients. The healthy donors served as controls matched for age and sex. CD8+ TEMRA cells were enriched by FACS, while bulk CD8+ and CD4+ T cells were purified by magnetic negative isolation. Blood was collected in EDTA tubes and processed within 24 hours, with PBMCs isolated through density gradient centrifugation. PBMCs intended for TCR sequencing were frozen in liquid nitrogen and were later thawed in a 37 degrees C water bath. The sorted or isolated CD4+, CD8+ and CD8+ TEMRA cells reached a purity of at least 90%. RNA was extracted using the RNeasy kit, and about 0.45 to 1 ug of the RNA was reverse transcribed with random hexamers. The immunoSEQ multiplex PCR assay, which covers 54 Vbeta and 13 Jbeta segments, was used to amplify TCR beta CDR3 regions. To correct PCR amplification bias, a synthetic template baseline was used for both primer optimization and computational correction. The study's own analysis went as follows. Reads were annotated to V, D and J genes per IMGT and analyzed with immunoSEQ Analyzer, keeping only productive sequences. Clonality was computed as one minus Shannon entropy normalized by log2 of the number of productive unique sequences. Public and private clones were assessed among the 100 most prevalent clones of each patient and control. Clones were defined as Susac-specific when absent from the healthy and MS cohorts, from some 1,100 published viral clones and from other ImmuneACCESS disease sequences. TCRdb applied fastp at Q25 and MiXCR to the public reads, then kept only in-frame beta chains. Entries are consolidated by CDR3 protein sequence, retaining the most common genes and DNA. The V and J calls shown here were made by TCRdb, not taken from the authors' results. In all, the sample holds 150,000 to 200,000 distinct CDR3 sequences, and about 94% of those were seen once. The biggest ten clones account for roughly 0.14% of the sample.

Compared with germline, V lacks 7 bases and J lacks 2 bases; bases without a gene match: 1. Based on the germline V gene, the CDR1 and CDR2 sequences are SGHDT and YYEEEE. The CDR3, from cysteine to phenylalanine, totals 12 residues. Only the CDR3 part of the read is kept: 36 bases, read in frame from the first base. Of note for this clonotype: Its target antigen remains unknown. No much larger clonotype is one base removed from it; base qualities were not supplied.

Material: CD4+ T cells from PBMCs. This sequence originates from a human donor in good health. The rearrangement combines TRBV5-6 with TRBJ2-7, and 9 bases in between align with TRBD2. The nucleotide sequence reads TGTGCCAGCCAGCGGGAGGCCTACGAGCAGTACTTC. Protein translation: CASQREAYEQYF.